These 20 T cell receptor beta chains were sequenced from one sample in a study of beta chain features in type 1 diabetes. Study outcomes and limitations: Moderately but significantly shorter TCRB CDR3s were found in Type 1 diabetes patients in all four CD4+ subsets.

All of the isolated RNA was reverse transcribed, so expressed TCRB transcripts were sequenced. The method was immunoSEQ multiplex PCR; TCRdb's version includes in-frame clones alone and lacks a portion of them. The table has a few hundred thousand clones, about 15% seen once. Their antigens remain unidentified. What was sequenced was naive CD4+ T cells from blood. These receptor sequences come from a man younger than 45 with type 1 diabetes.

In DNA form, the CDR3 reads TGTGCCAGCTCGACAACCGGGACAGGTTCCTACAATGAGCAGTTCTTC. It translates to CASSTTGTGSYNEQFF. The V gene is TRBV19, the J gene TRBJ2-1; 8 nucleotides line up with TRBD1. Germline loops: CDR1 LNHDA, CDR2 SQIVND (reference sequence). J lost 1 base, V lost 9 bases, and 11 bases had no gene match. The CDR3 consists of 16 residues.

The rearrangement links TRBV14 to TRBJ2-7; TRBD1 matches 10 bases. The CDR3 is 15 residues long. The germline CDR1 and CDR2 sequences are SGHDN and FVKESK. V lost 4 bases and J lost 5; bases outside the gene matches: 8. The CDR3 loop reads CASSLLGQGKDEQYF. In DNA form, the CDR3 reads TGTGCCAGCAGCCTACTGGGACAGGGGAAGGACGAGCAGTACTTC. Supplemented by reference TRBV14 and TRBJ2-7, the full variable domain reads EAGVTQFPSHSVIEKGQTVTLRCDPISGHDNLYWYRRVMGKEIKFLLHFVKESKQDESGMPNNRFLAERTGGTYSTLKVQPAELEDSGVYFCASSLLGQGKDEQYFGPGTRLTVT.

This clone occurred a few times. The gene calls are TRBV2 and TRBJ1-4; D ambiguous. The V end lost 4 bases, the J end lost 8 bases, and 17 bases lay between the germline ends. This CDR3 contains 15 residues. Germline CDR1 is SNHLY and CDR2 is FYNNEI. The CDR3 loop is CASSGVLGSREKLFF. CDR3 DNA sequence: TGTGCCAGCAGTGGTGTGCTCGGGTCTCGGGAAAAACTGTTTTTT.

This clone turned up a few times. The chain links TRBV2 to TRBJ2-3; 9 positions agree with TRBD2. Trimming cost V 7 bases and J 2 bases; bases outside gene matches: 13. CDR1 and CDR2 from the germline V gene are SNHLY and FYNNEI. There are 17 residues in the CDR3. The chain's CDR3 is CASMGLAGRGATDTQYF. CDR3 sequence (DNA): TGTGCCAGCATGGGTCTAGCGGGGAGGGGGGCCACAGATACGCAGTATTTT.

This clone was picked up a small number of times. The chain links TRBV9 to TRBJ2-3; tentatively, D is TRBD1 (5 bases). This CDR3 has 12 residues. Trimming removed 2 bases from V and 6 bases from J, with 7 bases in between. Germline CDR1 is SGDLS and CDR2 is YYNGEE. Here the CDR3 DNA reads TGTGCCAGCAGCGTGGGGCCTGATACGCAGTATTTT. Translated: CASSVGPDTQYF.

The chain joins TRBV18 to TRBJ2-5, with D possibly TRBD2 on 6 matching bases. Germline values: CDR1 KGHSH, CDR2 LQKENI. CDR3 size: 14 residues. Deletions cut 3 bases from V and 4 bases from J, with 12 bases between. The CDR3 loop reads CASSPGGSGETQYF. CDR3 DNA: TGTGCCAGCTCACCGGGGGGATCTGGAGAGACCCAGTACTTC.

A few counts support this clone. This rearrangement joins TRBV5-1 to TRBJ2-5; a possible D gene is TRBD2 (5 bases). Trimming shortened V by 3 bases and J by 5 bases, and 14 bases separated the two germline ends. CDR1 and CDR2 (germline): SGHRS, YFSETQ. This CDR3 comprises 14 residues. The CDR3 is CASSSVLADETQYF. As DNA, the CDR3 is TGCGCCAGCAGCTCCGTCCTAGCAGACGAGACCCAGTACTTC.

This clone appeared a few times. As DNA, the CDR3 is TGTGCCTGGAGGGGTGAACTCCCCGGGGCCCAGCATTTT. Translating gives CAWRGELPGAQHF. The chain carries TRBV30 and TRBJ1-5; D unresolved. V was shortened by 3 bases and J by 11 bases, with 17 bases between the two germline ends. Germline loops: CDR1 GTSNPN, CDR2 SVGIG (reference sequence). This CDR3 is built from 13 residues.

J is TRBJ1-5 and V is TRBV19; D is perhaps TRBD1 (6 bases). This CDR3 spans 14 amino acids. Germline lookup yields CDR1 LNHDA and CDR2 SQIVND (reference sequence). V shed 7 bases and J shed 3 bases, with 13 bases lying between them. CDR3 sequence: CASNSGTNNQPQHF. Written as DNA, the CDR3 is TGTGCCAGTAATTCCGGGACAAACAATCAGCCCCAGCATTTT. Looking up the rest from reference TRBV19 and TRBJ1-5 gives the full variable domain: DGGITQSPKYLFRKEGQNVTLSCEQNLNHDAMYWYRQDPGQGLRLIYYSQIVNDFQKGDIAEGYSVSREKKESFPLTVTSAQKNPTAFYLCASNSGTNNQPQHFGDGTRLSIL.

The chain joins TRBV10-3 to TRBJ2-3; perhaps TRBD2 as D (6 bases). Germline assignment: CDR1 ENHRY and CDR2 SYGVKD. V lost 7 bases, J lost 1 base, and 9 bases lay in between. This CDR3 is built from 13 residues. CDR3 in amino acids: CAITERGTDTQYF. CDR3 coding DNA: TGTGCCATCACCGAGCGGGGCACAGATACGCAGTATTTT.

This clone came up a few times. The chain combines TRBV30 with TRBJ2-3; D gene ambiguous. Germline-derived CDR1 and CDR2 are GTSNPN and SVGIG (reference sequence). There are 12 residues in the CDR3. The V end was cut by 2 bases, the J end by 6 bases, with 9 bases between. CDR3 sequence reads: CAWSPTSDTQYF. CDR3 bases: TGTGCCTGGAGTCCCACATCGGATACGCAGTATTTT.

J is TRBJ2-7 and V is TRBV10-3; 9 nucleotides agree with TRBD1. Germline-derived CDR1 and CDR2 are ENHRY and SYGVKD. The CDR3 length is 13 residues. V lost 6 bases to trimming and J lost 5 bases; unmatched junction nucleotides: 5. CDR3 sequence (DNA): TGTGCCATCAGGGACAGGGGTACGAACGAGCAGTACTTC. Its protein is CAIRDRGTNEQYF.

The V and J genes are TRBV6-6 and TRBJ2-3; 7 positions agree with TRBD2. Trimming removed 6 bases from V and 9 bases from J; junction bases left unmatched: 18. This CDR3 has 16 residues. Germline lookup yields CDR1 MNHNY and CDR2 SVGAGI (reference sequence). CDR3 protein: CASRSGTLRESGTQYF. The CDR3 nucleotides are TGTGCCAGCAGGAGCGGGACCCTGCGGGAGAGCGGAACGCAGTATTTT.

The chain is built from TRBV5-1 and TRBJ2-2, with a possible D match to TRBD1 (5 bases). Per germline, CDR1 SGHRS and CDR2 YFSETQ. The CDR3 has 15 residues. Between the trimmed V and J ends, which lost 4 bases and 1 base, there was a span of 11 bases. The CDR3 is CASSLDSLNTGELFF. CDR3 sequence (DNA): TGCGCCAGCAGCCTAGACAGCCTGAACACCGGGGAGCTGTTTTTT.

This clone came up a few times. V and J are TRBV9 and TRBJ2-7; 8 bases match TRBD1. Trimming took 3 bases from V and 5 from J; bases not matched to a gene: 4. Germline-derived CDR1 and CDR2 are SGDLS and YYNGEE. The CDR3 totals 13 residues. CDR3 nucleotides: TGTGCCAGCAGCGCTGGACAGGGTGACGAGCAGTACTTC. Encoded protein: CASSAGQGDEQYF.

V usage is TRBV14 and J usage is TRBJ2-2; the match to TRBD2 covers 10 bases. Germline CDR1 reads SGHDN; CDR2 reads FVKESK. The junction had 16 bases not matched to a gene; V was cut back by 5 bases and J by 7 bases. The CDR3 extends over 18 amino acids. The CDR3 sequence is CASSGQILLAGVGGELFF. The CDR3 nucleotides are TGTGCCAGCAGCGGCCAAATCTTGCTAGCGGGAGTTGGCGGGGAGCTGTTTTTT.

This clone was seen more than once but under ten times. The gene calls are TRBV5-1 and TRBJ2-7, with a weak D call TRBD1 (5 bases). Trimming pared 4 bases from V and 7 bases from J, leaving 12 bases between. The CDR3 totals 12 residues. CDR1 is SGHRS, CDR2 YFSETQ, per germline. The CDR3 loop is CASSGQELEQYF. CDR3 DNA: TGCGCCAGCAGCGGACAAGAATTAGAGCAGTACTTC.

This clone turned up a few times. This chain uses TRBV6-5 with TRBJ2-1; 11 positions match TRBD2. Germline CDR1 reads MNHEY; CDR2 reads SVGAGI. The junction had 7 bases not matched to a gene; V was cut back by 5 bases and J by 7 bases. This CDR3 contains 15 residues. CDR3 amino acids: CASSLTSGRGNEQFF. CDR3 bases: TGTGCCAGCAGTCTCACTAGCGGGAGAGGAAATGAGCAGTTCTTC.

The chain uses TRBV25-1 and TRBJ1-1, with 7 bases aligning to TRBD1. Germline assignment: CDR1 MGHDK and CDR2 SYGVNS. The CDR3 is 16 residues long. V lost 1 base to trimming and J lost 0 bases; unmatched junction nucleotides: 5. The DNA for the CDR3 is TGTGCCAGCAGTGAATCGGGACAGCTCATGAACACTGAAGCTTTCTTT. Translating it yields CASSESGQLMNTEAFF.

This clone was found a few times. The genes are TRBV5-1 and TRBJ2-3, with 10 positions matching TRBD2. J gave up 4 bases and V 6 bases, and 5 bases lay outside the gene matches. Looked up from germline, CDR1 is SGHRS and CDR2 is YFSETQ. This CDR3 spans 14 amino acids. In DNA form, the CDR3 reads TGCGCCAGCAAACTCGGACTAGCGGCAGATACGCAGTATTTT. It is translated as CASKLGLAADTQYF.